The 18 T cell receptor beta chains below all came from one sample that was sequenced in a study of OX40 agonist ivuxolimab in advanced cancers. This table comes from immunoSEQ multiplex PCR, and its TCRdb copy is limited to in-frame clones, with some not included. Here the sample spans tens of thousands of clones, about 89% being singletons. This specimen consisted of CD4+ or CD8+ T cells sorted from blood, obtained in a trial of the OX40 agonist ivuxolimab. These receptors were taken from an adult with an advanced solid tumor such as melanoma, head and neck, liver or kidney cancer.

V usage is TRBV27 and J usage is TRBJ1-5; D may be TRBD1 (6 bases). This CDR3 comprises 14 residues. V lost 3 bases, J lost 4 bases, and 10 bases lay in between. Germline lookup yields CDR1 MNHEY and CDR2 SMNVEV (reference sequence). For the CDR3, the DNA is TGTGCCAGCAGTTTTGGGGGGCCTAATCAGCCCCAGCATTTT. It codes for CASSFGGPNQPQHF.

The rearrangement joins TRBV6-1 to TRBJ2-7; the D call may be TRBD1 or TRBD2 (5 bases each). The CDR3 contains 15 residues. V lost 2 bases, J lost 1 base, and 12 bases lay in between. Germline CDR1 and CDR2: MNHNS and SASEGT. CDR3 sequence: CASSEYRDPSYEQYV. CDR3 DNA: TGTGCCAGCAGTGAATATCGGGACCCATCCTACGAGCAGTACGTC.

The V gene is TRBV7-2, the J gene TRBJ2-1, with TRBD1 matching 7 bases. The V gene's germline CDR1 is SGHTA and CDR2 FQGNSA. V lost 3 bases to trimming and J lost 6 bases; unmatched junction nucleotides: 5. The CDR3 contains 14 residues. For the CDR3, the DNA is TGTGCCAGCAGCTTCGCCGGGACAGTCAATGAGCAGTTCTTC. This sequence encodes CASSFAGTVNEQFF.

This chain joins TRBV7-9 and TRBJ2-1; 8 bases agree with TRBD2. The CDR3 has 15 amino acids. Germline V gene sequence: CDR1 SEHNR, CDR2 FQNEAQ (reference sequence). V trimming: 1 base; J trimming: 4 bases; junction bases outside the gene matches: 3. The CDR3 is CASSLDGRVYNEQFF. DNA of the CDR3: TGTGCCAGCAGCTTAGACGGGAGGGTATACAATGAGCAGTTCTTC.

This clone was seen just once. The rearrangement joins TRBV30 to TRBJ1-1, with D unresolved. The length of the CDR3 is 15 residues. The V and J ends lost 0 bases and 4 bases respectively, with 15 bases between them. The germline CDR1 and CDR2 sequences are GTSNPN and SVGIG (reference sequence). The CDR3 is CAWSVLDGVRTEAFF. CDR3 nucleotide sequence: TGTGCCTGGAGTGTTCTCGACGGGGTGCGCACTGAAGCTTTCTTT.

This rearrangement joins TRBV2 to TRBJ2-1; 7 nucleotides line up with TRBD2. The CDR3 contains 13 residues. The germline V gene has CDR1 SNHLY and CDR2 FYNNEI. V trimming: 11 bases; J trimming: 6 bases; junction bases outside the gene matches: 10. CDR3 region: CAEQGIAGNEQFF. The CDR3 DNA reads TGTGCCGAGCAGGGTATAGCGGGCAATGAGCAGTTCTTC.

The CDR3 DNA is TGCGCCAGCAGCCAAGGACTGGGCGGTCGGAAGACCCAGTACTTC. Its translation: CASSQGLGGRKTQYF. The J gene is TRBJ2-5, the V gene TRBV4-1; no clear D gene. CDR3 size: 15 residues. Per germline, CDR1 MGHRA and CDR2 YSYEKL. Trimming cost V 1 base and J 6 bases, with 15 bases left between them.

V gene TRBV5-4 combines with J gene TRBJ2-7; 14 nucleotides match TRBD2. Germline trimming cut 4 bases from V and 0 bases from J; bases unmatched to any gene: 12. Germline loops: CDR1 SGHNT, CDR2 YYREEE (reference sequence). The CDR3 contains 19 residues. CDR3 sequence reads: CASSPPGLAGDLTSYEQYV. The CDR3 DNA follows: TGTGCCAGCAGCCCCCCGGGACTAGCGGGAGACCTGACCTCCTACGAGCAGTACGTC.

J is TRBJ2-1 and V is TRBV25-1; TRBD2 matches 12 bases. The trim removed 6 bases at V and 14 bases at J, leaving 5 bases unmatched. This CDR3 comprises 12 residues. Germline V CDR1 and CDR2: MGHDK, SYGVNS. CDR3 bases: TGTGCCAGCAGCAGACTAGCGGGAGAGAAGTTCTTC. Its protein product is CASSRLAGEKFF. Drawing the rest from reference TRBV25-1 and TRBJ2-1, the complete variable domain is EADIYQTPRYLVIGTGKKITLECSQTMGHDKMYWYQQDPGMELHLIHYSYGVNSTEKGDLSSESTVSRIRTEHFPLTLESARPSHTSQYLCASSRLAGEKFFGPGTRLTVL.

CDR3 residues: CASSHPEAPGQQNIQYF. Written as DNA, the CDR3 is TGCGCCAGCAGCCACCCAGAAGCTCCGGGACAGCAAAACATTCAGTACTTC. The chain joins TRBV4-1 to TRBJ2-4; 7 positions agree with TRBD1. From germline, CDR1 is MGHRA and CDR2 YSYEKL. Trimming took 3 bases from V and 5 from J; bases not matched to a gene: 13. This CDR3 is 17 amino acids long.

The chain joins TRBV7-9 to TRBJ2-2; D is ambiguous. Trimming took 7 bases from V and 1 from J, leaving 13 bases between them. CDR3 length: 15 residues. Germline CDR1 SEHNR, CDR2 FQNEAQ (reference sequence). CDR3 region: CASTPSRMNTGELFF. The CDR3 nucleotides read TGTGCCAGCACCCCTTCTAGGATGAACACCGGGGAGCTGTTTTTT.

The rearrangement uses TRBV5-1 and TRBJ2-1; D perhaps matches TRBD2 (6 bases). This CDR3 comprises 16 residues. Germline-derived CDR1 and CDR2 are SGHRS and YFSETQ. Trimming pared 3 bases from V and 5 bases from J, leaving 18 bases between. DNA for the CDR3: TGCGCCAGCAGCTCAAATGGGCGGGATACCCACAATGAGCAGTTCTTC. Protein: CASSSNGRDTHNEQFF.

V usage is TRBV29-1 and J usage is TRBJ1-2; no firm D call. The germline gives CDR1 SQVTM, CDR2 ANQGSEA. V was cut by 7 bases and J by 4 bases, with 19 bases left in between. The CDR3 loop spans 14 amino acids. The CDR3 nucleotides read TGCAGCGAACTACAGTTGCCGGAATTCTATGGCTACACCTTC. Amino acid sequence: CSELQLPEFYGYTF.

The chain couples TRBV28 to TRBJ2-1; TRBD2 matches 12 bases. V shed 2 bases and J 9 bases; nucleotides not matched to a gene: 5. This CDR3 spans 15 amino acids. Germline V lookup: CDR1 MDHEN, CDR2 SYDVKM. CDR3 region: CASSLLAGGPGEQFF. Here the CDR3 DNA reads TGTGCCAGCAGTTTACTAGCGGGAGGGCCGGGTGAGCAGTTCTTC.

This clone was counted a few times. The chain is built from TRBV4-1 and TRBJ2-3, with 9 bases matching TRBD2. V was clipped by 0 bases and J by 5 bases; unmatched bases: 12. The CDR3 is 18 amino acids. The V gene's germline CDR1 is MGHRA and CDR2 YSYEKL. For the CDR3, the DNA is TGCGCCAGCAGCCAAGAAATAGCGGGAGTAAAACACAGAGATACGCAGTATTTT. Translating gives CASSQEIAGVKHRDTQYF.

This chain uses TRBV19 with TRBJ2-3; a possible D gene is TRBD2 (7 bases). There are 15 residues in the CDR3. The germline V gene has CDR1 LNHDA and CDR2 SQIVND (reference sequence). Trimming cost V 2 bases and J 0 bases, with 9 bases left between them. Here the CDR3 reads CASSIRGGSTDTQYF. The CDR3 nucleotides read TGTGCCAGTAGTATAAGGGGGGGCAGCACAGATACGCAGTATTTT.

The rearrangement joins TRBV12-5 to TRBJ2-2; 7 nucleotides line up with TRBD2. The germline gives CDR1 LGHNT, CDR2 FRNRAP. V was clipped by 8 bases and J by 4 bases; unmatched bases: 1. There are 12 residues in the CDR3. The CDR3 protein is CASTGGTGELFF. The CDR3 DNA follows: TGTGCTAGTACGGGGGGCACCGGGGAGCTGTTTTTT.

The chain couples TRBV6-1 to TRBJ1-2, with TRBD1 matching over 8 bases. The CDR3 covers 15 residues. The V gene end was trimmed by 2 bases and the J gene end by 8 bases; junction bases not matched to a gene: 10. Germline V lookup: CDR1 MNHNS, CDR2 SASEGT. CDR3 residues: CASSELGQGAVGYTF. DNA of the CDR3: TGTGCCAGCAGTGAATTAGGGCAGGGGGCGGTCGGCTACACCTTC.